A single sample gave rise to the 16 T cell receptor beta chains below, sequenced in a study of blood T cell repertoires in COVID-19. Sequencing was performed with immunoSEQ multiplex PCR; in TCRdb, only in-frame clones are kept and a portion is missing. This table holds some 130,000 clones, roughly 71% found once. Input material: peripheral blood. The receptors were sampled from an elderly man with acute or convalescent COVID-19.

The chain combines TRBV7-9 with TRBJ1-4, with TRBD1 matching over 7 bases. The CDR3 loop spans 15 amino acids. In germline, CDR1 is SEHNR, CDR2 FQNEAQ (reference sequence). With V trimmed by 1 base and J by 7 bases, 6 bases remained unmatched. DNA for the CDR3: TGTGCCAGCAGCTTAGGGCAGGGGGGTCCTGAAAAACTGTTTTTT. Protein product: CASSLGQGGPEKLFF.

This clone was detected only a few times. The chain links TRBV3-1 (or the pseudogene TRBV3-2) to TRBJ1-1; 7 bases are shared with TRBD1. The V gene end was trimmed by 8 bases and the J gene end by 1 base; junction bases not matched to a gene: 4. Germline V lookup: CDR1 LGHDT, CDR2 YNNKEL (reference sequence). CDR3 length: 13 amino acids. The CDR3 DNA reads TGTGCCAGCGCCAGGACAGGGAACACTGAAGCTTTCTTT. Protein sequence: CASARTGNTEAFF.

The chain carries TRBV5-1 and TRBJ1-1; 8 bases are shared with TRBD1. The germline CDR1 and CDR2 sequences are SGHRS and YFSETQ. This CDR3 region has 15 residues. V lost 4 bases and J lost 4; bases outside the gene matches: 9. The DNA for the CDR3 is TGCGCCAGCAGCGCCCAAGGACAGGGTGGCACTGAAGCTTTCTTT. Translated: CASSAQGQGGTEAFF.

The chain employs TRBV4-1 and TRBJ2-4; 7 bases fit TRBD1. The CDR3 totals 20 residues. CDR1 is MGHRA and CDR2 is YSYEKL in the germline V gene. The J segment lost 0 bases and the V segment lost 0 bases, leaving 14 bases of the junction unmatched. This CDR3 is CASSQDLGQNELLAKNIQYF. CDR3 nucleotides: TGCGCCAGCAGCCAAGATCTGGGACAGAACGAACTTCTAGCCAAAAACATTCAGTACTTC.

The chain carries TRBV3-1 (or the pseudogene TRBV3-2) and TRBJ1-1, with no clear D. This CDR3 has 14 residues. V lost 4 bases and J lost 3, with 12 bases in between. CDR1 LGHDT and CDR2 YNNKEL come from the germline V gene (reference sequence). The CDR3 spells CASSPPTSDTEAFF. The CDR3 nucleotides are TGTGCCAGCAGCCCCCCGACAAGTGACACTGAAGCTTTCTTT.

The rearrangement links TRBV5-8 to TRBJ1-2; 9 bases map to TRBD1. The CDR3 consists of 17 residues. V lost 4 bases to trimming and J lost 2 bases; unmatched junction nucleotides: 12. Germline lookup yields CDR1 SGHTS and CDR2 YDEGEE. In nucleotides, the CDR3 is TGTGCCAGCAGCCCACGGGGCGGACAGGGGACCAACTATGGCTACACCTTC. This sequence encodes CASSPRGGQGTNYGYTF.

The chain has TRBV7-9 and TRBJ2-7, with 12 bases fitting TRBD2. Germline-derived CDR1 and CDR2 are SEHNR and FQNEAQ (reference sequence). The length of the CDR3 is 17 residues. Trimming removed 4 bases from V and 0 bases from J; junction bases left unmatched: 7. CDR3 nucleotide sequence: TGTGCCAGCAGCTCCCCATCGACTAGCGGGGGCTCCTACGAGCAGTACTTC. This codes for CASSSPSTSGGSYEQYF.

The rearrangement joins TRBV5-1 to TRBJ2-1, with a weak D call TRBD2 (7 bases). Germline CDR1 is SGHRS and CDR2 is YFSETQ. V gave up 4 bases and J gave up 7 bases, with 18 bases separating them. This CDR3 is 15 amino acids long. The CDR3 sequence is CASSPGGLGSNEQFF. CDR3 DNA sequence: TGCGCCAGCAGCCCGGGGGGCCTCGGGAGTAATGAGCAGTTCTTC.

The chain uses TRBV2 and TRBJ2-1; 7 bases agree with TRBD1. The length of the CDR3 is 14 residues. Germline V lookup: CDR1 SNHLY, CDR2 FYNNEI. J was trimmed by 7 bases and V by 5 bases; bases with no gene match: 8. The CDR3 nucleotides read TGTGCCAGCAGTAAAGACAGGGATGTAAATGAGCAGTTCTTC. Translation: CASSKDRDVNEQFF.

V and J are TRBV9 and TRBJ1-6; a weak D match, TRBD1 (6 bases). V lost 3 bases and J 11 bases, leaving 12 bases between the germline ends. The CDR3 loop spans 13 amino acids. Germline CDR1 reads SGDLS; CDR2 reads YYNGEE. The CDR3 DNA is TGTGCCAGCAGCGGAACCGACAGGACACCCCTCCACTTT. It translates to CASSGTDRTPLHF.

The chain is built from TRBV7-6 and TRBJ2-5; 7 bases fit TRBD1. CDR3 length equals 15 residues. CDR1 and CDR2 from the germline V gene are SGHVS and FNYEAQ. V lost 1 base and J lost 1; bases outside the gene matches: 3. The CDR3 region has the DNA TGTGCCAGCAGCTTAGAGGGACAGAGCCAAGAGACCCAGTACTTC. Its protein product is CASSLEGQSQETQYF.

The chain joins TRBV4-3 to TRBJ1-2, with 8 bases that match TRBD1. Looked up from germline, CDR1 is LGHNA and CDR2 is YSLEER. V dropped 0 bases and J dropped 3; count of bases not matched to a gene: 6. The CDR3 sequence is 16 residues long. The CDR3 spells CASSQDPTGGDYGYTF. CDR3 nucleotides: TGCGCCAGCAGCCAAGATCCCACAGGGGGAGACTATGGCTACACCTTC.

The genes are TRBV27 and TRBJ1-2; D uncertain. CDR1 MNHEY and CDR2 SMNVEV come from the germline V gene (reference sequence). The CDR3 sequence is 13 residues long. Trimming pared 6 bases from V and 4 bases from J, leaving 12 bases between. The CDR3 protein is CASSPGNIYGYTF. The CDR3 DNA sequence: TGTGCCAGCAGCCCCGGGAATATCTATGGCTACACCTTC.

The chain uses TRBV29-1 and TRBJ2-3; 8 nucleotides match TRBD2. The CDR3 totals 12 residues. V shed 7 bases, J shed 6 bases, and the junction held 6 bases outside the gene matches. Germline V lookup: CDR1 SQVTM, CDR2 ANQGSEA. The CDR3 spells CSGNRGGDTQYF. The CDR3 nucleotides are TGCAGCGGGAACCGGGGGGGGGATACGCAGTATTTT.

The gene calls are TRBV5-1 and TRBJ1-4, with TRBD1 matching 7 bases. Germline V CDR1 and CDR2: SGHRS, YFSETQ. V dropped 1 base and J dropped 8; count of bases not matched to a gene: 5. This CDR3 has 14 residues. The CDR3 loop reads CASSLQGGREKLFF. The CDR3 DNA reads as TGCGCCAGCAGCTTGCAGGGGGGCAGGGAAAAACTGTTTTTT.

The chain recombines TRBV9 with TRBJ2-1; the D gene is possibly TRBD2 (7 bases). Trimming left V 7 bases short and J 2 bases short, with 13 bases between. The CDR3 totals 14 residues. Germline-derived CDR1 and CDR2 are SGDLS and YYNGEE. CDR3 loop: CASGSGDTYNEQFF. The CDR3 nucleotides are TGTGCCAGCGGGAGCGGGGACACCTACAATGAGCAGTTCTTC.